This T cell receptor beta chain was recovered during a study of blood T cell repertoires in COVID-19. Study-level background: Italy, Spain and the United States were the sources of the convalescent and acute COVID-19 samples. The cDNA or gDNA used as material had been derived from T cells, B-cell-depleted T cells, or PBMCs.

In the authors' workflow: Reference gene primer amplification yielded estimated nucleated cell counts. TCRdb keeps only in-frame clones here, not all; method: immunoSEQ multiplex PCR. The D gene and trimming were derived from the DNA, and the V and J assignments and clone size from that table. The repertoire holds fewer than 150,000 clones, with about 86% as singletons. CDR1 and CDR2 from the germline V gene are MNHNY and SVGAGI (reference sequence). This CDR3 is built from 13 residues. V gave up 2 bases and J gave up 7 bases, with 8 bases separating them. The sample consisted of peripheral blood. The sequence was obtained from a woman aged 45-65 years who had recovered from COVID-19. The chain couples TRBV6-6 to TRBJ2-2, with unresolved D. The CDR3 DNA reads TGTGCCAGCAGTTACCAAAGCTTCGGGGAGCTGTTTTTT. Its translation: CASSYQSFGELFF.